The 12 T cell receptor beta chains given below trace back to one sample, sequenced in a study of PD-1 blockade in mismatch repair-deficient tumors. Profiled with immunoSEQ multiplex PCR; TCRdb holds only in-frame clones, not every one. The sample contains 38,000 or so clones, about 85% of which appear only once. The source was peripheral blood, collected approximately 78 weeks after starting pembrolizumab. All receptors come from an adult with mismatch repair-deficient cancer.

The chain uses TRBV30 and TRBJ2-2; TRBD1 aligns across 7 bases. CDR1 and CDR2 from the germline V gene are GTSNPN and SVGIG (reference sequence). There are 14 residues in the CDR3. V lost 4 bases and J lost 1; bases outside the gene matches: 3. The CDR3 reads CAWTRTGNTGELFF. The CDR3 bases are TGTGCCTGGACCAGGACAGGGAACACCGGGGAGCTGTTTTTT.

The chain couples TRBV7-9 to TRBJ1-2; D remains unclear. The germline gives CDR1 SEHNR, CDR2 FQNEAQ (reference sequence). V shed 4 bases and J shed 4 bases, with 13 bases lying between them. The CDR3 spans 14 residues. The DNA for the CDR3 is TGTGCCAGCAGCTCGGTTGCTGTGAGCTATGGCTACACCTTC. Translating it yields CASSSVAVSYGYTF.

The V gene is TRBV7-3, the J gene TRBJ2-3; D possibly corresponds to TRBD1 (5 bases). Germline lookup yields CDR1 SGHTA and CDR2 FQGTGA. CDR3 length: 14 amino acids. Trimming left V 5 bases short and J 0 bases short, with 9 bases between. CDR3 bases: TGTGCCAGCAGCCTGCAGGGTAGCACAGATACGCAGTATTTT. This translates into CASSLQGSTDTQYF.

The chain couples TRBV5-6 to TRBJ2-7; TRBD1 is a possible D gene (7 bases). The CDR3 is 13 residues long. Germline CDR1 SGHDT, CDR2 YYEEEE. Trimming shortened V by 4 bases and J by 6 bases, and 14 bases separated the two germline ends. CDR3 protein: CASSAGQKIEQYF. The CDR3 DNA reads TGTGCCAGCAGCGCGGGACAGAAGATCGAGCAGTACTTC.

V usage is TRBV7-3 and J usage is TRBJ1-1; D possibly corresponds to TRBD1 (5 bases). The germline V gene encodes CDR1 SGHTA and CDR2 FQGTGA. V lost 1 base and J lost 1, with 10 bases in between. The CDR3 covers 15 residues. The CDR3 sequence: CASSLSAGENTEAFF. The CDR3 nucleotides read TGTGCCAGCAGCTTAAGTGCGGGGGAGAACACTGAAGCTTTCTTT.

The rearrangement joins TRBV9 to TRBJ2-2; D is ambiguous. The CDR3 consists of 12 residues. The germline V gene encodes CDR1 SGDLS and CDR2 YYNGEE. Between the trimmed V and J ends, which lost 2 bases and 8 bases, there was a span of 7 bases. For the CDR3, the DNA is TGTGCCAGCAGCGTTTCCAGGGGGGAGCTGTTTTTT. Encoded protein: CASSVSRGELFF.

The rearrangement links TRBV29-1 to TRBJ2-3; 8 positions match TRBD2. This CDR3 is 15 amino acids long. CDR1 SQVTM and CDR2 ANQGSEA come from the germline V gene. The trim removed 5 bases at V and 3 bases at J, leaving 10 bases unmatched. This chain's CDR3 is CSVRRAREVTDTQYF. DNA of the CDR3: TGCAGCGTTCGAAGGGCGCGGGAGGTTACAGATACGCAGTATTTT.

The chain employs TRBV19 and TRBJ1-1, with D tentatively TRBD1 (6 bases). V gave up 2 bases and J gave up 1 base, with 14 bases separating them. The CDR3 spans 16 residues. From germline, CDR1 is LNHDA and CDR2 SQIVND (reference sequence). The CDR3 loop is CASSIRGDRRNTEAFF. The CDR3 coding sequence is TGTGCCAGTAGTATACGGGGCGACAGGCGGAACACTGAAGCTTTCTTT.

This clone has a handful of counts. The chain couples TRBV9 to TRBJ1-2; D is perhaps TRBD1 (5 bases). V lost 7 bases to trimming and J lost 2 bases, with 12 bases between them. The CDR3 loop spans 13 amino acids. Germline V gives CDR1 SGDLS, CDR2 YYNGEE. The CDR3 region is CASDRGENYGYTF. As DNA, the CDR3 is TGTGCCAGCGATCGGGGCGAGAACTATGGCTACACCTTC.

Turning to this clone: Sequence at one end of the junction differs from germline and may be a read error. V is TRBV28 and J is TRBJ1-5, with TRBD1 identical over 7 bases. CDR3 length: 13 residues. Germline CDR1 and CDR2: MDHEN and SYDVKM. In nucleotides, the CDR3 is TGTGCCAGCAGTTGGGACAGCAACCAGCCCCAGCATTTT. Amino acid sequence: CASSWDSNQPQHF.

The J gene is TRBJ1-1, the V gene TRBV10-2, with D possibly matching TRBD1 (5 bases). The CDR3 is made up of 13 amino acids. The germline gives CDR1 WSHSY, CDR2 SAAADI. V lost 8 bases, J lost 5 bases, and 15 bases lay in between. CDR3 nucleotide sequence: TGCGCCAGCCGACGGGGCCAGGCGACTGAAGCTTTCTTT. Translated: CASRRGQATEAFF.

This clone was seen a single time. The V and J genes are TRBV14 and TRBJ1-6; 9 bases agree with TRBD1. The V gene end was trimmed by 2 bases and the J gene end by 7 bases; junction bases not matched to a gene: 3. Germline lookup yields CDR1 SGHDN and CDR2 FVKESK. The length of the CDR3 is 15 residues. CDR3 DNA sequence: TGTGCCAGCAGCCAATTGACAGGGGGAAATTCACCCCTCCACTTT. Translating it yields CASSQLTGGNSPLHF.